This T cell receptor (beta chain) was recorded in a study of metastatic and nonmetastatic thyroid tumors. Overall study context: The study looked at repertoires side by side in blood and in tumor or nodule tissue from malignant and benign thyroid patients. Study results and limitations: Compared with benign nodules, malignant thyroid tumors were reported to have significantly higher TCR beta diversity in both blood and tumor.

With regard to this clone: The antigen is undetermined.

TCRdb re-clonotyped the PCR reads through MiXCR. Of 7,000 to 9,500 clones in the sample, roughly 15% are singletons; the top ten hold 5% to 7%. Until they underwent thyroid surgery, no patient had received any treatment. V lost 7 bases and J lost 5; bases outside the gene matches: 10. The CDR3 contains 15 residues. Germline V CDR1 and CDR2: MGHRA, YSYEKL. The chain carries TRBV4-1 and TRBJ2-1; TRBD2 agrees at 8 bases. The clonotype was recovered from a female donor with papillary thyroid cancer or a benign thyroid nodule (not recorded which). Some clones in this sample may be carry-over from other donors' samples. Sample: blood. CDR3 nucleotide sequence: TGCGCCAGCACCCGTAGCGGGGCGGGAGACAATGAGCAGTTCTTC. This sequence encodes CASTRSGAGDNEQFF.